A selection of T cell receptor beta chains follows, all from one sample in a study of blood T cell repertoires in COVID-19. TCRdb keeps only in-frame clones here, not all; method: immunoSEQ multiplex PCR. This table has some 60,000 clones, 80% to 95% appearing once. The sample comprised peripheral blood. The receptors come from a human donor in a cohort sampled during active COVID-19. Each CDR3 is given with its conserved first and last residue. The D gene is left open where the match is weak. Not all rows give a size; the values are once, few, many and, for expanded clones, a class.

j_call v_call d_call clone_size cdr3_nt cdr3_aa
TRBJ2-6 TRBV7-5 NA NA TGTGCCAGAAGCTTAAATTTCGTTCGCGGGACAGGGTCCTCTGGGGCCAACGTCCTGACTTTC CARSLNFVRGTGSSGANVLTF
TRBJ2-5 TRBV28 TRBD2 once TGTGCCAGCAGTTTCCCGGGGGGGCAAGAGACCCAGTACTTC CASSFPGGQETQYF
TRBJ2-7 TRBV25-1 NA NA TGTGCCAGCAGTGAATTTGGGACGGCGGGGCACGAGCAGTACTTC CASSEFGTAGHEQYF
TRBJ2-2 TRBV21-1 NA NA TGTGCCAGCAGAGTCAGCTGCGGCGCTATGTCCGGGGAGCTGTTTTTT CASRVSCGAMSGELFF
TRBJ2-7 TRBV10-3 TRBD2 NA TGTGCCATCAGTGGACTAGCGGGAGGCGTCTACGAGCAGTACTTC CAISGLAGGVYEQYF
TRBJ1-2 TRBV11-1 NA NA TGTGCCAGCAGCAGCAATACTAACTATGGCTACACCTTC CASSSNTNYGYTF
TRBJ2-3 TRBV25-1 NA NA TGTGCCAGCAGTGAAGGATCCCACAGGGCCCTCGATACGCAGTATTTT CASSEGSHRALDTQYF
TRBJ1-2 TRBV7-3 NA NA TGTGCCAGCAGCCGAGCGGGGTCCAACTATGGCTACACCTTC CASSRAGSNYGYTF
TRBJ2-3 TRBV7-8 TRBD2 NA TGTGCCAGCAGCTTAGTGCCCGGGGGGGATACGCAGTATTTT CASSLVPGGDTQYF
TRBJ2-7 TRBV24-1 TRBD1 NA TGTGCCACCAGTGGGGGACAGGGGGATCGCGAGCAGTACTTC CATSGGQGDREQYF
TRBJ1-1 TRBV19 TRBD1 NA TGTGCCAGTACCATGACAGGGCTGAACACTGAAGCTTTCTTT CASTMTGLNTEAFF
TRBJ2-5 TRBV19 NA once TGTGCCAGTAGTATGATTGGCGGTTCCCAAGAGACCCAGTACTTC CASSMIGGSQETQYF
TRBJ1-5 TRBV30 NA NA TGTGCCTGGAGTCCGGGGGGCCGGAGCAATCAGCCCCAGCATTTT CAWSPGGRSNQPQHF
TRBJ2-5 TRBV3-1/TRBV3-2 TRBD2 NA TGTGCCAGCAGCCCGGGGGGGATACGGAAAGAGACCCAGTACTTC CASSPGGIRKETQYF
TRBJ2-7 TRBV25-1 NA NA TGTGCCAGCGGGGCGTCCGGTTCCTACGAGCAGTACTTC CASGASGSYEQYF
TRBJ1-5 TRBV30 TRBD1 NA TGTGCCTGGAGTGTAAGGGGGGCGGACAGGAAAAATCAGCCCCAGCATTTT CAWSVRGADRKNQPQHF
TRBJ1-2 TRBV21-1 NA NA TGTGCCAGCAGCCGGTCACAGACTAACTATGGCTACACCTTC CASSRSQTNYGYTF
TRBJ2-2 TRBV6-5 NA NA TGTGCCAGCAGTCAGCAGCTAGCCCGGGAGCTGTTTTTT CASSQQLARELFF
TRBJ1-6 TRBV7-2 NA NA TGTGCCAGCAGCGAAACCCAGGGTAGAAATTCACCCCTCCACTTT CASSETQGRNSPLHF
TRBJ2-1 TRBV6-5 TRBD1 NA TGTGCCAGCAGTTATTTTGGCGGGACAGGGTACGTTGAGCAGTTCTTC CASSYFGGTGYVEQFF
TRBJ2-5 TRBV20-1 NA NA TGCAGTGCTAGCGGTCAAGAGACCCAGTACTTC CSASGQETQYF
TRBJ2-6 TRBV19 TRBD2 NA TGTGCCAGTAGTATGCGGATAGCGGGAGGGTCCGGGGCCAACGTCCTGACTTTC CASSMRIAGGSGANVLTF
TRBJ2-1 TRBV11-3 TRBD1 NA TGTGCCAGCAGCTTAAGCCTGGGACAGGGGGCTGCCTACAATGAGCAGTTCTTC CASSLSLGQGAAYNEQFF
TRBJ1-5 TRBV15 NA medium-sized TGTGCCACCAGCAGAGACGGTACGGTTCAGCCCCAGCATTTT CATSRDGTVQPQHF
TRBJ1-6 TRBV20-1 NA NA TGCAGTGCTAGTCTGGCAGGGTCCATGGGGAATTCACCCCTCCACTTT CSASLAGSMGNSPLHF
TRBJ1-1 TRBV5-6 NA once TGTGCCAGCAGCTTCGGTCCGAACACTGAAGCTTTCTTT CASSFGPNTEAFF
TRBJ1-5 TRBV6-6 TRBD1 once TGCGCCAGCAGTTGGGACAGTCAGCCCCAGCATTTT CASSWDSQPQHF
TRBJ1-6 TRBV19 NA NA TGTGCCAGTAGTGTGGAGACAGGAAGTTTTTCACCCCTCCACTTT CASSVETGSFSPLHF
TRBJ2-3 TRBV7-2 TRBD1 NA TGTGCCAGCAGCTCGACTCCTGGCACAGGGGGTACGCAGTATTTT CASSSTPGTGGTQYF
TRBJ2-1 TRBV6-1 TRBD2 once TGTGCCAGCAGTGAGATGACTAGCCTCTACAATGAGCAGTTCTTC CASSEMTSLYNEQFF
TRBJ1-6 TRBV5-6 NA NA TGTGCCAGCAGTGACAGTCCCTATAATTCACCCCTCCACTTT CASSDSPYNSPLHF
TRBJ1-2 TRBV6-6 TRBD1 NA TGTGCCAGCAGTTTCGGACAGGGTCCCTATGGCTACACCTTC CASSFGQGPYGYTF
TRBJ2-5 TRBV28 TRBD1 NA TGTGCCAGCGCCAAGTTTAGGGGGCGGGAGACCCAGTACTTC CASAKFRGRETQYF
TRBJ2-5 TRBV27 TRBD2 NA TGTGCCAGCAGGAGACTAGCGGAAGAGACCCAGTACTTC CASRRLAEETQYF
TRBJ2-7 TRBV12-3/TRBV12-4 TRBD2 once TGTGCCAGCAGTTTAGACGGGACTAGATTGGCGTACTTC CASSLDGTRLAYF
TRBJ2-7 TRBV14 NA few TGTGCCAGCAGAAGGACAGCGAACTACGAGCAGTACTTC CASRRTANYEQYF
TRBJ1-2 TRBV28 NA NA TGTGCCAGCAGTTTATTCACCCTAGACCTGTTCTCCTTC CASSLFTLDLFSF
TRBJ2-1 TRBV30 NA NA TGTGCCTGGAGGACAGATTTCTCCTACAATGAGCAGTTCTTC CAWRTDFSYNEQFF
TRBJ1-2 TRBV29-1 NA NA TGCAGCGTTGAACCGGGGGGCTATGGCTACACCTTC CSVEPGGYGYTF
TRBJ2-7 TRBV7-2 TRBD2 NA TGTGCCAGCAGCATTAGCGGGAGTGACTACGAGCAGTACTTC CASSISGSDYEQYF
TRBJ1-1 TRBV7-2 NA NA TGTGCCAGCAGCCATTCTGGGACATCGAACACTGAAGCTTTCTTT CASSHSGTSNTEAFF
TRBJ1-5 TRBV5-7 NA NA TGTGCCAGCAGCTTGTGGAGGCAGAGACAGCCCCAGCATTTT CASSLWRQRQPQHF
TRBJ2-1 TRBV11-2 NA NA TGTGCCAGCAGCTCCCTAGCCGGCCATGAGCAGTTCTTC CASSSLAGHEQFF
TRBJ2-5 TRBV7-9 NA NA TGTGCCAGCAGCTTAGGTCTGACAGCTCGAGAGACCCAGTACTTC CASSLGLTARETQYF
TRBJ2-2 TRBV6-4 NA NA TGTGCCAGCAGTCCTACGCGTAGCCGCGGCACCGGGGAGCTGTTTTTT CASSPTRSRGTGELFF
TRBJ2-7 TRBV27 NA NA TGTGCCAGCAGTTTTTCAGGGATACACGAGCAGTACTTC CASSFSGIHEQYF
TRBJ2-3 TRBV6-4 TRBD2 NA TGTGCCAGCAGTCTGGCGGGGGGGCCAACAGATACGCAGTATTTT CASSLAGGPTDTQYF
TRBJ2-2 TRBV19 NA NA TGTGCCAGTAGTACTACAGACGCGAACACCGGGGAGCTGTTTTTT CASSTTDANTGELFF
TRBJ2-2 TRBV29-1 NA NA TGCAGCGTTGGACAGGACAACACCGGGGAGCTGTTTTTT CSVGQDNTGELFF
TRBJ1-6 TRBV10-3 TRBD1 NA TGTGCCATCAGTGAGTCGGGCAGGGGGACCCTCCACTTT CAISESGRGTLHF
TRBJ1-1 TRBV5-4 NA NA TGTGCCAGCAGCTTGCGGGGAAGGGCTGAAGCTTTCTTT CASSLRGRAEAFF
TRBJ2-1 TRBV20-1 TRBD2 NA TGCAGTGCTAGTAAGACAGCGGGGGGTGAGCAGTTCTTC CSASKTAGGEQFF